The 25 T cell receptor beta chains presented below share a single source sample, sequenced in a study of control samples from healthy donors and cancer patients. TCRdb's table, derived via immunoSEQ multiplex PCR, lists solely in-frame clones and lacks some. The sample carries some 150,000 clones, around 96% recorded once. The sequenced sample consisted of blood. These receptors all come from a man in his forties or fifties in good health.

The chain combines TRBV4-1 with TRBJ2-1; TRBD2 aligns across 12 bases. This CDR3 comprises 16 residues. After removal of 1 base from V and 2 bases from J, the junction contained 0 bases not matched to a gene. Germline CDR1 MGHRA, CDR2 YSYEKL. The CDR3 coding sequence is TGCGCCAGCAGCCAAGGACTAGCGGGGGCCTACAATGAGCAGTTCTTC. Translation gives CASSQGLAGAYNEQFF.

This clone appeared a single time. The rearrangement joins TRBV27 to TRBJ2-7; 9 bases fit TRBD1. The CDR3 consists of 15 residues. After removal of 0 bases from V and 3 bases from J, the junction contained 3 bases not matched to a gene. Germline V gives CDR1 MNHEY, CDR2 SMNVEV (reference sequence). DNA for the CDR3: TGTGCCAGCAGTTTATCGGGACAGGGATTCTACGAGCAGTACTTC. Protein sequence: CASSLSGQGFYEQYF.

CDR3 nucleotide sequence: TGTGCCAGCAGTTACCGTCAGGACGGCTCCACTGAAGCTTTCTTT. Protein product: CASSYRQDGSTEAFF. The rearrangement links TRBV6-5 to TRBJ1-1; no clear D gene. This CDR3 spans 15 amino acids. V was shortened by 2 bases and J by 4 bases, with 14 bases between the two germline ends. The germline gives CDR1 MNHEY, CDR2 SVGAGI.

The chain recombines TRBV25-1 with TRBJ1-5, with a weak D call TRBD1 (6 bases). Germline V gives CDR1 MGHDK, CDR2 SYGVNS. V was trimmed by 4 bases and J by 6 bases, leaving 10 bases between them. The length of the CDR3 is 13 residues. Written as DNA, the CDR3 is TGTGCCAGCAGTGGGGGGCCCGGTCAGCCCCAGCATTTT. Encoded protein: CASSGGPGQPQHF.

This CDR3 is CASSPTHAGTGGNYGYTF. CDR3 DNA sequence: TGTGCCAGCTCACCGACCCACGCCGGGACAGGGGGAAACTATGGCTACACCTTC. This sequence joins TRBV18 and TRBJ1-2; 11 bases line up with TRBD1. The CDR3 is 18 amino acids. J gave up 2 bases and V 3 bases, and 11 bases lay outside the gene matches. CDR1 is KGHSH and CDR2 is LQKENI in the germline V gene.

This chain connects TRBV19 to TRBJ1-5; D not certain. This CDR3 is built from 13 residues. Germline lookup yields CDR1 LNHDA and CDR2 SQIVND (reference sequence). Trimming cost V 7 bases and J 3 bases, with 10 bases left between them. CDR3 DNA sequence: TGTGCCAGTACTGTGAGAGACAATCAGCCCCAGCATTTT. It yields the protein CASTVRDNQPQHF.

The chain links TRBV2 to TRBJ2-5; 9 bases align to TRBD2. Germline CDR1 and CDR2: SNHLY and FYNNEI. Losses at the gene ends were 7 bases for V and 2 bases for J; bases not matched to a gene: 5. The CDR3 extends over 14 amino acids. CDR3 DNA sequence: TGTGCCAGCAATGGACTAGCGACACAAGAGACCCAGTACTTC. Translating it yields CASNGLATQETQYF.

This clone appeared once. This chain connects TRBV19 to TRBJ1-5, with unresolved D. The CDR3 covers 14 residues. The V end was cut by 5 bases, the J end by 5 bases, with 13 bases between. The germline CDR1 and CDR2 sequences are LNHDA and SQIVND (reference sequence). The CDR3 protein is CASSPPVGDQPQHF. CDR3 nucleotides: TGTGCCAGTAGTCCCCCAGTTGGAGATCAGCCCCAGCATTTT.

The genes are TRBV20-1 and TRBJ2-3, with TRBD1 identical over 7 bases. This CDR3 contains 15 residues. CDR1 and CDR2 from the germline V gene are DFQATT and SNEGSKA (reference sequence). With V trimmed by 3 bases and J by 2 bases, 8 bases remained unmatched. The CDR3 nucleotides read TGCAGTGCTAGTGAGGGGGCCCACCTCACAGATACGCAGTATTTT. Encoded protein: CSASEGAHLTDTQYF.

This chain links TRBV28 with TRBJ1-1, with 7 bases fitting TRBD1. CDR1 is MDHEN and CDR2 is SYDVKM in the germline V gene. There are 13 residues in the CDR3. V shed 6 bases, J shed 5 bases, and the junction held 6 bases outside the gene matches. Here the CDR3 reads CASRRQGSTEAFF. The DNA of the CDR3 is TGTGCCAGCAGACGACAGGGAAGTACTGAAGCTTTCTTT.

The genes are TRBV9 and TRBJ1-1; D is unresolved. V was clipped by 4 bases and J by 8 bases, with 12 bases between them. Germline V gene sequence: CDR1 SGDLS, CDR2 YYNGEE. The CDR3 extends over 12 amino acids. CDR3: CASSPPAAEAFF. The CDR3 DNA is TGTGCCAGCAGCCCACCCGCGGCAGAAGCTTTCTTT.

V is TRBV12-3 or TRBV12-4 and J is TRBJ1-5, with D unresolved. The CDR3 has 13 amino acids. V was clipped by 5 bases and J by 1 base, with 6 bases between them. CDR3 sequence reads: CASSPPSNQPQHF. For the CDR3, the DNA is TGTGCCAGCAGTCCCCCGAGCAATCAGCCCCAGCATTTT.

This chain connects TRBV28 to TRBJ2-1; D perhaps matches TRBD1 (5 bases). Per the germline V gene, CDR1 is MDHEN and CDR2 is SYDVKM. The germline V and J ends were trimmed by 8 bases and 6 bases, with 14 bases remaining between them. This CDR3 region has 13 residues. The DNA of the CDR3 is TGTGCCAGCCAAGAAGGGGTGTCCAATGAGCAGTTCTTC. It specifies CASQEGVSNEQFF.

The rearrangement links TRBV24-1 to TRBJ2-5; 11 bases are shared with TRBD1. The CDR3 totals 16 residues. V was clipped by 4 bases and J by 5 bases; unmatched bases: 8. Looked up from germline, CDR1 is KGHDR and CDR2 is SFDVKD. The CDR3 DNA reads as TGTGCCACCAGTGAGGGAGGGACAGGGGGTCGGGAGACCCAGTACTTC. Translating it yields CATSEGGTGGRETQYF.

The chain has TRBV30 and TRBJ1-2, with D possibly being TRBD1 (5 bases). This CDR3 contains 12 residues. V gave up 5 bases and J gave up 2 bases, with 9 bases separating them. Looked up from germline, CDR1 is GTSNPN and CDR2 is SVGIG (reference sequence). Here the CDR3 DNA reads TGTGCCTGGGGGACGCAAAACTATGGCTACACCTTC. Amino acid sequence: CAWGTQNYGYTF. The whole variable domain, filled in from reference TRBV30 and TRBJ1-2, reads SQTIHQWPATLVQPVGSPLSLECTVEGTSNPNLYWYRQAAGRGLQLLFYSVGIGQISSEVPQNLSASRPQDRQFILSSKKLLLSDSGFYLCAWGTQNYGYTFGSGTRLTVV.

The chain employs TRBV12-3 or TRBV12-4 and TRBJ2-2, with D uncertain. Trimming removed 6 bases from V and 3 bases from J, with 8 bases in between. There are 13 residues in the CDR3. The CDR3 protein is CASRGFDTGELFF. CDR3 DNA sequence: TGTGCCAGCAGGGGGTTTGACACCGGGGAGCTGTTTTTT.

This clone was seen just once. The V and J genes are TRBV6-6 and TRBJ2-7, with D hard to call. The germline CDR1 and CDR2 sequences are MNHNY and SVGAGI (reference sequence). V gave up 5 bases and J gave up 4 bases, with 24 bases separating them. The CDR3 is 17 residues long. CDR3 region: CASSPAPGPLPLYEQYF. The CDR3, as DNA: TGTGCCAGCAGTCCCGCCCCCGGACCGCTACCCCTTTACGAGCAGTACTTC.

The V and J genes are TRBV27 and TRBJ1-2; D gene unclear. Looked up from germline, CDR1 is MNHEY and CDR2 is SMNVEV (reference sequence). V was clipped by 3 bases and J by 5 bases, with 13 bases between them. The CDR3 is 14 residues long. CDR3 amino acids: CASSFTAVGYGYTF. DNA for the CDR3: TGTGCCAGCAGTTTTACAGCCGTTGGATATGGCTACACCTTC.

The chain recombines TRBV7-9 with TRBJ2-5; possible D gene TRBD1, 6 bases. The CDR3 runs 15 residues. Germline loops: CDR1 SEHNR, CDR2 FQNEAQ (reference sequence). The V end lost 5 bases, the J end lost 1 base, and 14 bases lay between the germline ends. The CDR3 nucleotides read TGTGCCAGCAGCCCAGGGGTGGCGGTCCAAGAGACCCAGTACTTC. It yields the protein CASSPGVAVQETQYF.

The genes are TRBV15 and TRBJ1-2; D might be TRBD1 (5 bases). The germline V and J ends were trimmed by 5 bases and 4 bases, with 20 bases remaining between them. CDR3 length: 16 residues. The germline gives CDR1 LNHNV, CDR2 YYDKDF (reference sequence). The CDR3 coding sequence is TGTGCCACCAGCCCCGGGGGTGTCCAGAATCGCTATGGCTACACCTTC. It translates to CATSPGGVQNRYGYTF. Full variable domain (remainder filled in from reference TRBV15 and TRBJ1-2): DAMVIQNPRYQVTQFGKPVTLSCSQTLNHNVMYWYQQKSSQAPKLLFHYYDKDFNNEADTPDNFQSRRPNTSFCFLDIRSPGLGDTAMYLCATSPGGVQNRYGYTFGSGTRLTVV.

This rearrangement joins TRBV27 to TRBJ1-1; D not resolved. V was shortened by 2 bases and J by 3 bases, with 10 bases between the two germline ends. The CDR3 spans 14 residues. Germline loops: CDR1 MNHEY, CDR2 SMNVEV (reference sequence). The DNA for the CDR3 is TGTGCCAGCAGTTTACAGCCCTACGACACTGAAGCTTTCTTT. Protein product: CASSLQPYDTEAFF.

The CDR3 nucleotides are TGTGCCAGCAGCTTAGAGAGGAGCTATGGCTACACCTTC. This gives the protein CASSLERSYGYTF. This rearrangement joins TRBV7-2 to TRBJ1-2; D unresolved. Germline CDR1 SGHTA, CDR2 FQGNSA. The CDR3 length is 13 residues. The V end was cut by 1 base, the J end by 4 bases, with 7 bases between.

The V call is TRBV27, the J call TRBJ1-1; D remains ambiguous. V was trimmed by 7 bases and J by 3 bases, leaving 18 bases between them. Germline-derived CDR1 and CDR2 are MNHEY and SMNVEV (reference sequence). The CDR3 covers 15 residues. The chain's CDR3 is CASTPTPQADTEAFF. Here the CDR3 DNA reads TGTGCCAGCACCCCTACCCCCCAAGCGGACACTGAAGCTTTCTTT.

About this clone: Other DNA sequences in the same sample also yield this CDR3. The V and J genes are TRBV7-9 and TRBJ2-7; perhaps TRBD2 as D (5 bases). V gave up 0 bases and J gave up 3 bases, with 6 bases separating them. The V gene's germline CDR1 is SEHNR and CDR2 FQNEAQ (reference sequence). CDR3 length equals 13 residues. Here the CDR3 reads CASSLAGSYEQYF. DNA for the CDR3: TGTGCCAGCAGCTTAGCTGGGAGCTACGAGCAGTACTTC.

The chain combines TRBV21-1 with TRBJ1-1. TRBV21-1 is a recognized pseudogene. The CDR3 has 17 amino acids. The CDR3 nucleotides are TGTGCCAGCAGCAAAGGTGGCGGCCGAAGGGAGAACACTGAAGCTTTCTTT. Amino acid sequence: CASSKGGGRRENTEAFF.